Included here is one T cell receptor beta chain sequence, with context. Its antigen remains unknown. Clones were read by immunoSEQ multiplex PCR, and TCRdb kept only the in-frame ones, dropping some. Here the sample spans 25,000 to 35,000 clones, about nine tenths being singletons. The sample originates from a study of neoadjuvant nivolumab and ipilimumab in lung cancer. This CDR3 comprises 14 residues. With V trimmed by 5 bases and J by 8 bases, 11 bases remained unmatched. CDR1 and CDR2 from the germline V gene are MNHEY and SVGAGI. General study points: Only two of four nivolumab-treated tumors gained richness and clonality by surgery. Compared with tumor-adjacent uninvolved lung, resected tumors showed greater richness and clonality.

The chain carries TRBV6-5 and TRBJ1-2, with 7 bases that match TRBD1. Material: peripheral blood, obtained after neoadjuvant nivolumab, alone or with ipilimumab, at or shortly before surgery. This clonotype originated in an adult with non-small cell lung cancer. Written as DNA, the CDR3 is TGTGCCAGCAGTGACCGGACAGGCAGGGGCGGCTACACCTTC. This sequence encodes CASSDRTGRGGYTF.